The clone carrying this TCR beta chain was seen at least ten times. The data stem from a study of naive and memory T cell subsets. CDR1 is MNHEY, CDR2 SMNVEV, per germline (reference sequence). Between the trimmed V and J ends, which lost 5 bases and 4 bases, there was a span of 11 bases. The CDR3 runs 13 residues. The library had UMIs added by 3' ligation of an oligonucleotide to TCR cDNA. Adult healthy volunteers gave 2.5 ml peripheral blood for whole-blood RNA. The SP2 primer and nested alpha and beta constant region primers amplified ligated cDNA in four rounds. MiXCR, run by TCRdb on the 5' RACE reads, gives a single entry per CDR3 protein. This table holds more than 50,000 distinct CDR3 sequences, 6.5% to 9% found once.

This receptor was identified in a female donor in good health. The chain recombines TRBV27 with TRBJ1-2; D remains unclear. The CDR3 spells CASSVGPTYGYTF. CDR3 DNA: TGTGCCAGCAGTGTTGGCCCTACCTATGGCTACACCTTC.